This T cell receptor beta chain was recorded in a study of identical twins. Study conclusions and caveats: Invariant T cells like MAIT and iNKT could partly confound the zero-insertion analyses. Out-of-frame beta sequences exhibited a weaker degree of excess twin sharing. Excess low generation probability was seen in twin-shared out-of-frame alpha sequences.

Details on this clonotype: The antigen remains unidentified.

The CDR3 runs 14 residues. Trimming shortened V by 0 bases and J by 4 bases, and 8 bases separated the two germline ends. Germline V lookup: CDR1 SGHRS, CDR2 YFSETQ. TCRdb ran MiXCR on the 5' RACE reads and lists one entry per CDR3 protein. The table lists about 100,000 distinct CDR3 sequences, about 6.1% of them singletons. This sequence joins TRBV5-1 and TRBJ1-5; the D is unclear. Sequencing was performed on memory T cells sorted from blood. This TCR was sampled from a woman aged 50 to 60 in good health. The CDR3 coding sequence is TGCGCCAGCAGCTTGGACCCGGGAAATCAGCCCCAGCATTTT. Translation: CASSLDPGNQPQHF.